The rows below give T cell receptor beta chains drawn from one sample of a study of OX40 agonist ivuxolimab in advanced cancers. This table comes from immunoSEQ multiplex PCR, and its TCRdb copy is limited to in-frame clones, with some not included. The repertoire has about 79,000 clones, about 92% of them found once; the top ten carry approximately 0.5%. Sequences were derived from CD4+ or CD8+ T cells sorted from blood, sampled in a trial of the OX40 agonist ivuxolimab. These receptors came from an adult with an advanced solid tumor such as melanoma, head and neck, liver or kidney cancer. Both conserved end residues are part of each CDR3. The D gene is left open where the match is weak. Rows may omit the clone size; those that give it use once, few, many or a size class.

V	D	J	size	CDR3	DNA
TRBV6-5	TRBD1	TRBJ1-4	NA	CASRPGQATNEKLFF	TGTGCCAGTCGTCCGGGACAGGCAACTAATGAAAAACTGTTTTTT
TRBV4-2	NA	TRBJ2-7	once	CASSPLPQAEYEQYF	TGTGCCAGCAGCCCCCTACCTCAGGCAGAATACGAGCAGTACTTC
TRBV18	TRBD2	TRBJ2-5	NA	CASSPSLAGSRETQYF	TGTGCCAGCTCACCCTCATTAGCGGGATCCCGGGAGACCCAGTACTTC
TRBV6-4	TRBD1	TRBJ2-7	NA	CASSRPYRGQGTSSYEQYF	TGTGCCAGCAGCCGACCATACCGCGGACAGGGGACAAGCTCCTACGAGCAGTACTTC
TRBV11-2	NA	TRBJ2-5	NA	CASSLDRGETQYF	TGTGCCAGCAGCTTAGACAGGGGAGAGACCCAGTACTTC
TRBV27	NA	TRBJ1-2	NA	CASRLSATTYGYTF	TGTGCCAGCAGACTATCGGCCACAACTTATGGCTACACCTTC
TRBV5-4	NA	TRBJ2-7	NA	CASSLYGPYEQYF	TGTGCCAGCAGCTTGTATGGCCCCTACGAGCAGTACTTC
TRBV29-1	TRBD1	TRBJ1-4	NA	CSGGQGRDEKLFF	TGCAGCGGTGGACAGGGTAGGGATGAAAAACTGTTTTTT
TRBV2	TRBD1	TRBJ2-3	NA	CASHPLGTGGRDTQYF	TGTGCCAGTCACCCCCTGGGGACAGGGGGCCGGGATACGCAGTATTTT
TRBV6-6	TRBD2	TRBJ2-7	once	CASRGGSKAYEQYF	TGTGCCAGCAGGGGCGGGAGTAAGGCCTACGAGCAGTACTTC
TRBV6-6	TRBD1	TRBJ2-6	NA	CASGDRGAGANVLTF	TGTGCCAGCGGAGACAGGGGCGCTGGGGCCAACGTCCTGACTTTC
TRBV6-5	TRBD1	TRBJ2-1	NA	CASTPGQWGNEQFF	TGTGCCAGCACTCCGGGACAGTGGGGCAATGAGCAGTTCTTC
TRBV7-9	NA	TRBJ2-2	NA	CASSFTVGTGELFF	TGTGCCAGCAGCTTCACAGTTGGGACCGGGGAGCTGTTTTTT
TRBV7-6	NA	TRBJ2-3	NA	CASSLAETLSTDTQYF	TGTGCCAGCAGCTTAGCCGAAACACTAAGCACAGATACGCAGTATTTT
TRBV2	NA	TRBJ2-3	NA	CASSDIPGRGPDTQYF	TGTGCCAGCAGTGACATCCCGGGAAGAGGGCCAGATACGCAGTATTTT
TRBV5-6	NA	TRBJ2-2	NA	CASSLVPGVGTGELFF	TGTGCCAGCAGCTTGGTTCCAGGAGTCGGCACCGGGGAGCTGTTTTTT
TRBV6-1	TRBD1	TRBJ2-7	NA	CAIRGGTGMTYEQYF	TGTGCCATCCGAGGGGGGACAGGGATGACCTACGAGCAGTACTTC
TRBV30	NA	TRBJ1-5	once	CAWSLSPSNQPQHF	TGTGCCTGGAGTCTCAGCCCGAGCAATCAGCCCCAGCATTTT
TRBV30	TRBD1	TRBJ2-3	once	CAWDLGQGFTDTQYF	TGTGCCTGGGACCTAGGACAGGGCTTCACAGATACGCAGTATTTT
TRBV27	NA	TRBJ1-4	few	CASSRGASANEKLFF	TGTGCCAGCAGTAGGGGGGCATCGGCTAATGAAAAACTGTTTTTT
TRBV7-3	NA	TRBJ2-7	NA	CASRWRAGSSYEQYF	TGTGCCAGCAGGTGGAGAGCAGGTTCATCCTACGAGCAGTACTTC
TRBV19	TRBD1	TRBJ2-2	NA	CASSFDRGPGELFF	TGTGCCAGTAGTTTCGACAGGGGTCCCGGGGAGCTGTTTTTT
TRBV6-5	TRBD2	TRBJ2-5	NA	CASRPSGKETQYF	TGTGCCAGCAGGCCTAGCGGAAAAGAGACCCAGTACTTC
TRBV10-3	TRBD2	TRBJ2-5	NA	CAISLGSSGETQYF	TGTGCCATCAGTCTAGGGTCTAGCGGGGAGACCCAGTACTTC
TRBV7-9	TRBD1	TRBJ1-1	NA	CASSLPGQRNTEAFF	TGTGCCAGCAGCTTACCGGGACAGAGGAACACTGAAGCTTTCTTT
TRBV11-2	NA	TRBJ1-2	NA	CASSLEGRNGYTF	TGTGCCAGCAGCTTAGAGGGTCGGAACGGCTACACCTTC
TRBV2	NA	TRBJ1-4	few	CASSEALAFFTLFF	TGTGCCAGCAGTGAAGCGCTTGCCTTCTTTACACTGTTTTTT
TRBV7-9	TRBD1	TRBJ1-1	NA	CASSLVRAGTGGEAFF	TGTGCCAGCAGCTTAGTGAGAGCCGGGACAGGGGGAGAAGCTTTCTTT
TRBV27	TRBD2	TRBJ2-7	few	CASSLSGLAGGPAEQYF	TGTGCCAGCAGTTTATCAGGACTAGCGGGAGGGCCAGCCGAGCAGTACTTC
TRBV7-8	NA	TRBJ2-7	NA	CASSNRRDSYEQYF	TGTGCCAGCAGCAACCGACGGGACTCCTACGAGCAGTACTTC
TRBV2	NA	TRBJ1-5	NA	CASSAPGNQPQHF	TGTGCCAGCAGTGCGCCGGGCAATCAGCCCCAGCATTTT